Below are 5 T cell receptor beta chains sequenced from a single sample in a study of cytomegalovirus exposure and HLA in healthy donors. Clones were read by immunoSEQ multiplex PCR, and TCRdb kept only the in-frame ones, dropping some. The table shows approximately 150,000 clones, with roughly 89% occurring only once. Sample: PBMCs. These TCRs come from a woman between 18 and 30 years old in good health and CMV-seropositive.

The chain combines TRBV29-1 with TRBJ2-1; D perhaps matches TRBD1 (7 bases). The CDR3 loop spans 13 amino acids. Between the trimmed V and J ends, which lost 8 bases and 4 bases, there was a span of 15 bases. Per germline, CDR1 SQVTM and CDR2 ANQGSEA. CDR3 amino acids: CSSAGTAYNEQFF. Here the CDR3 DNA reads TGCAGCTCCGCGGGGACAGCTTACAATGAGCAGTTCTTC.

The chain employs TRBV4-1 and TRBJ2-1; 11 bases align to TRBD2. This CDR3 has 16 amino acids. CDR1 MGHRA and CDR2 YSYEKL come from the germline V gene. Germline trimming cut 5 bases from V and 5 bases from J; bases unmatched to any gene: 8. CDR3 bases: TGCGCCAGCAGCGGTATAGCGGGAGGGCTCAACAATGAGCAGTTCTTC. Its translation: CASSGIAGGLNNEQFF.

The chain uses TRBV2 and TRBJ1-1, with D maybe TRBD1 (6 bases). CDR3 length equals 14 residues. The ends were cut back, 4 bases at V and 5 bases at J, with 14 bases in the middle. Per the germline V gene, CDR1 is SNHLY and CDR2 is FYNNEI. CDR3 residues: CASSVQGRGTEAFF. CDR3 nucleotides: TGTGCCAGCAGTGTCCAGGGGCGCGGAACTGAAGCTTTCTTT.

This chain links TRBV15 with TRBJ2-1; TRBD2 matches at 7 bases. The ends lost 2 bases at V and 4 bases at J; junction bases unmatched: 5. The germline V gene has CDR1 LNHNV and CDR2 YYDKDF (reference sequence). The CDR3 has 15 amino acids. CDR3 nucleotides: TGTGCCACCAGCAGAAGCGGGACCTCATACAATGAGCAGTTCTTC. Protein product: CATSRSGTSYNEQFF.

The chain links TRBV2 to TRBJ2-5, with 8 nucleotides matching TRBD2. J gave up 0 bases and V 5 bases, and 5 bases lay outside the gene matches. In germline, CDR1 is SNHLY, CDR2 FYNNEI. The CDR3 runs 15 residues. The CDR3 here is CASSRELADQETQYF. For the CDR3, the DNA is TGTGCCAGCAGTCGAGAACTAGCGGACCAAGAGACCCAGTACTTC.